This T cell receptor beta chain comes out of a study of Graves' ophthalmopathy and Graves' hyperthyroidism. The study amplified TCR beta CDR3 regions using RNA transcripts. First-round RT-PCR employed HTBI primers, with a second-round multiplex PCR after it. TCRdb reprocessed the multiplex PCR reads with MiXCR, giving one entry per CDR3 protein. The sample consists of about 590,000 distinct CDR3 sequences, 39% of them appearing once. A few counts support this clonotype. V lost 5 bases, J lost 2 bases, and 13 bases lay in between. Germline CDR1 reads SGHNT; CDR2 reads YYREEE (reference sequence). The CDR3 totals 14 residues.

Source material: peripheral blood or thyroid tissue (not recorded which). This sequence originates from an adult man with Graves' hyperthyroidism. The V and J genes are TRBV5-4 and TRBJ1-2; no clear D gene. In DNA form, the CDR3 reads TGTGCCAGCAGTTCCCTGGAGATGAACTATGGCTACACCTTC. This sequence encodes CASSSLEMNYGYTF.